This T cell receptor beta chain was profiled in a study of blood T cell repertoires in COVID-19. About the study: PBMCs, B-cell-depleted T cells, or T cells provided the cDNA or gDNA that made up the material.

Clones were sequenced by immunoSEQ multiplex PCR, and TCRdb holds only the in-frame ones, with some missing. Among under 250,000 clones, around nine tenths were seen once, and the ten largest hold roughly 1.4%. The specimen was peripheral blood. The TCR comes from a man older than 75 with acute or convalescent COVID-19.

CDR3 sequence: CASSQTFTEAFF. CDR3 sequence (DNA): TGTGCCAGCAGCCAAACTTTCACTGAAGCTTTCTTT. The chain carries TRBV3-1 (or the pseudogene TRBV3-2) and TRBJ1-1; D remains unclear. Trimming shortened V by 2 bases and J by 4 bases, and 5 bases separated the two germline ends. CDR1 is LGHDT, CDR2 YNNKEL, per germline (reference sequence). This CDR3 has 12 amino acids.